One and the same sample provided the 27 T cell receptor beta chains below, sequenced in a study of CD8 T cells in Susac syndrome. Random hexamers were used to reverse transcribe the RNA input (about 0.5 to 1 ug). TCRdb fed the immunoSEQ multiplex PCR reads into MiXCR, producing one record per CDR3 protein. The profile shows some 99,000 distinct CDR3 sequences, roughly 96% of them singletons. The sample comprised CD4+ T cells from PBMCs. All receptors derive from a human donor in good health.

The V and J genes are TRBV30 and TRBJ1-3, with TRBD1 matching over 7 bases. CDR3 size: 16 residues. The V gene's germline CDR1 is GTSNPN and CDR2 SVGIG (reference sequence). With V trimmed by 3 bases and J by 0 bases, 8 bases remained unmatched. This CDR3 reads CAWRNRGLSSGNTIYF. CDR3 DNA: TGTGCCTGGAGAAACAGGGGCCTAAGCTCTGGAAACACCATATATTTT.

The chain uses TRBV21-1 and TRBJ2-7; the table gives TRBD2 as D, unverified against the DNA. TRBV21-1 is a pseudogene. The length of the CDR3 is 16 residues. CDR3 residues: CASSALFSRSSYEQYF. The DNA of the CDR3 is TGTGCCAGCAGCGCCCTTTTCTCGCGGAGCTCCTACGAGCAGTACTTC.

The V gene is TRBV21-1, the J gene TRBJ2-1; TRBD2, as called in the table, went unchecked against the DNA. TRBV21-1 is a known pseudogene. The CDR3 loop spans 21 amino acids. DNA of the CDR3: TGTGCCAGCAGCAAAGAATCAGGGGAAGAGGCTAGCGGGGGGTGCTACAATGAGCAGTTCTTC. It specifies CASSKESGEEASGGCYNEQFF.

The chain carries TRBV29-1 and TRBJ2-1; a possible D gene is TRBD2 (7 bases). The CDR3 is made up of 15 amino acids. The V gene's germline CDR1 is SQVTM and CDR2 ANQGSEA. Deletions cut 4 bases from V and 13 bases from J, with 26 bases between. CDR3 protein: CSVGGGGFGDKEQFF. Here the CDR3 DNA reads TGCAGCGTTGGGGGAGGGGGGTTCGGAGACAAGGAACAGTTCTTC.

The J gene is TRBJ2-2, the V gene TRBV29-1; D is uncertain. Per the germline V gene, CDR1 is SQVTM and CDR2 is ANQGSEA. The CDR3 loop spans 14 amino acids. V lost 4 bases, J lost 4 bases, and 13 bases lay in between. The CDR3 sequence: CSVVFGSTTGELFF. CDR3 in DNA: TGCAGCGTTGTCTTCGGGTCTACCACCGGGGAGCTGTTTTTT.

This chain connects TRBV28 to TRBJ2-7; the match to TRBD1 covers 9 bases. Germline V lookup: CDR1 MDHEN, CDR2 SYDVKM. The CDR3 has 15 amino acids. J lost 0 bases, V lost 3 bases, and 3 bases had no gene match. The CDR3 DNA reads as TGTGCCAGCAGTTTCACGGGACAGGGCTCCTACGAGCAGTACTTC. The encoded protein is CASSFTGQGSYEQYF.

This chain links TRBV9 with TRBJ2-1; TRBD2 aligns across 11 bases. Germline CDR1 and CDR2: SGDLS and YYNGEE. The CDR3 is 18 amino acids. J lost 4 bases, V lost 0 bases, and 9 bases had no gene match. Written as DNA, the CDR3 is TGTGCCAGCAGCGTAGGTGGTAGCGGGGGGGCCGGATACAATGAGCAGTTCTTC. Its protein product is CASSVGGSGGAGYNEQFF.

The CDR3 loop is CAISGVGETQYF. CDR3 sequence (DNA): TGTGCCATCAGTGGGGTCGGGGAGACCCAGTACTTC. The chain joins TRBV10-3 to TRBJ2-5; D not certain. The CDR3 consists of 12 residues. The germline V and J ends were trimmed by 4 bases and 5 bases, with 8 bases remaining between them. Per the germline V gene, CDR1 is ENHRY and CDR2 is SYGVKD.

The chain is built from TRBV3-1 and TRBJ2-1; D uncertain. V lost 3 bases and J lost 6, with 6 bases in between. Germline CDR1 LGHDT, CDR2 YNNKEL (reference sequence). The CDR3 totals 12 residues. The CDR3 DNA follows: TGTGCCAGCAGCCACGACCCCAATGAGCAGTTCTTC. Its translation: CASSHDPNEQFF.

The rearrangement links TRBV27 to TRBJ2-7; the D gene is possibly TRBD1 (6 bases). CDR1 is MNHEY, CDR2 SMNVEV, per germline (reference sequence). V gave up 3 bases and J gave up 5 bases, with 14 bases separating them. The CDR3 has 14 residues. As DNA, the CDR3 is TGTGCCAGCAGTTTCCTGACAGGTTTGGACGAGCAGTACTTC. It translates to CASSFLTGLDEQYF.

The J gene is TRBJ2-2, the V gene TRBV25-1, with D tentatively TRBD2 (6 bases). Trimming shortened V by 2 bases and J by 3 bases, and 13 bases separated the two germline ends. CDR3 length: 16 amino acids. CDR1 and CDR2 from the germline V gene are MGHDK and SYGVNS. DNA of the CDR3: TGTGCCAGCAGTGAAATGTCGGGAGCCCACACCGGGGAGCTGTTTTTT. This sequence encodes CASSEMSGAHTGELFF.

This chain uses TRBV10-3 with TRBJ1-1, with 7 bases identical to TRBD1. Germline values: CDR1 ENHRY, CDR2 SYGVKD. Unmatched junction bases numbered 5, after V lost 6 bases and J lost 1 base. The CDR3 loop spans 14 amino acids. In DNA, the CDR3 is TGTGCCATCAGGATAGGGACAGCGAACACTGAAGCTTTCTTT. Encoded protein: CAIRIGTANTEAFF.

The V gene is TRBV7-2, the J gene TRBJ1-3; no firm D call. CDR3 length: 15 amino acids. Per the germline V gene, CDR1 is SGHTA and CDR2 is FQGNSA. V dropped 7 bases and J dropped 2 bases, with 15 bases sitting between them. CDR3 in DNA: TGTGCCAGCACCCGGCGCGCGGAGACTGGAAACACCATATATTTT. The encoded protein is CASTRRAETGNTIYF.

In this sample, this clonotype turned up once. The rearrangement uses TRBV2 and TRBJ2-1; 10 bases are a match to TRBD2. J gave up 4 bases and V 4 bases, and 4 bases lay outside the gene matches. The CDR3 has 15 amino acids. The germline V gene has CDR1 SNHLY and CDR2 FYNNEI. In DNA, the CDR3 is TGTGCCAGCAGTGCGACTAGCGGGCATTACAATGAGCAGTTCTTC. This gives the protein CASSATSGHYNEQFF.

The V call is TRBV12-3 or TRBV12-4, the J call TRBJ1-1; D possibly corresponds to TRBD1 (6 bases). The length of the CDR3 is 14 residues. V lost 5 bases and J lost 0, with 10 bases in between. The chain's CDR3 is CASSRGQLNTEAFF. CDR3 sequence (DNA): TGTGCCAGCAGTCGCGGACAGCTGAACACTGAAGCTTTCTTT.

The chain joins TRBV27 to TRBJ1-1; 8 bases agree with TRBD1. The CDR3 consists of 15 residues. Per the germline V gene, CDR1 is MNHEY and CDR2 is SMNVEV (reference sequence). Germline trimming cut 5 bases from V and 1 base from J; bases unmatched to any gene: 6. In DNA, the CDR3 is TGTGCCAGCAGTCCCAGACAGGGGTCGAACACTGAAGCTTTCTTT. It yields the protein CASSPRQGSNTEAFF.

V and J are TRBV24-1 and TRBJ1-1; tentative D call: TRBD1 (5 bases). Trimming shortened V by 7 bases and J by 1 base, and 9 bases separated the two germline ends. The length of the CDR3 is 13 residues. Germline CDR1 and CDR2: KGHDR and SFDVKD. CDR3 protein: CATRDTTNTEAFF. The CDR3 coding sequence is TGTGCCACCAGGGACACAACGAACACTGAAGCTTTCTTT.

This clonotype was detected only a few times. The chain is built from TRBV7-9 and TRBJ2-7; TRBD1 might be the D (5 bases). V lost 6 bases to trimming and J lost 3 bases, with 9 bases between them. This CDR3 is 12 amino acids long. Germline V CDR1 and CDR2: SEHNR, FQNEAQ (reference sequence). This CDR3 reads CASSFDSYEQYF. In DNA, the CDR3 is TGTGCCAGCAGTTTTGACAGCTACGAGCAGTACTTC.

The V and J genes are TRBV19 and TRBJ1-1; D gene unclear. This CDR3 comprises 12 residues. V dropped 1 base and J dropped 6 bases, with 6 bases sitting between them. Germline CDR1 is LNHDA and CDR2 is SQIVND (reference sequence). The CDR3 nucleotides are TGTGCCAGTAGTATAGGAGGATCTGAAGCTTTCTTT. It translates to CASSIGGSEAFF. Full variable domain (missing parts from reference TRBV19 and TRBJ1-1): DGGITQSPKYLFRKEGQNVTLSCEQNLNHDAMYWYRQDPGQGLRLIYYSQIVNDFQKGDIAEGYSVSREKKESFPLTVTSAQKNPTAFYLCASSIGGSEAFFGQGTRLTVV.

This clonotype appeared a single time. The chain employs TRBV29-1 and TRBJ2-7; TRBD1 is a possible D gene (6 bases). V was pared by 4 bases and J by 0 bases, with 7 bases between. The CDR3 runs to 12 residues. The V gene's germline CDR1 is SQVTM and CDR2 ANQGSEA. The CDR3 protein is CSVGTDSYEQYF. Here the CDR3 DNA reads TGCAGCGTTGGGACAGACTCCTACGAGCAGTACTTC.

The chain recombines TRBV15 with TRBJ1-1; D is possibly TRBD1 (5 bases). Germline CDR1 reads LNHNV; CDR2 reads YYDKDF (reference sequence). The CDR3 has 12 amino acids. The ends were cut back, 5 bases at V and 8 bases at J, with 12 bases in the middle. As DNA, the CDR3 is TGTGCCACCAGCGATCAGGGAGAAGAAGCTTTCTTT. Residues: CATSDQGEEAFF.

The V gene is TRBV6-5, the J gene TRBJ2-2, with D perhaps matching TRBD1 (5 bases). Between the trimmed V and J ends, which lost 7 bases and 4 bases, there was a span of 10 bases. Germline V lookup: CDR1 MNHEY, CDR2 SVGAGI. This CDR3 has 13 residues. CDR3 coding DNA: TGTGCCAGCAACCTGCAGGGCACCGGGGAGCTGTTTTTT. This translates into CASNLQGTGELFF.

The V gene is TRBV12-3 or TRBV12-4, the J gene TRBJ1-1; D gene unclear. Trimming took 7 bases from V and 1 from J, leaving 13 bases between them. The CDR3 spans 14 residues. As DNA, the CDR3 is TGTGCCAGCACTCTTACACCGCCGAACACTGAAGCTTTCTTT. Its protein product is CASTLTPPNTEAFF.

This chain links TRBV29-1 with TRBJ2-2; TRBD2 agrees at 11 bases. From germline, CDR1 is SQVTM and CDR2 ANQGSEA. With 6 bases clipped from V and 10 bases from J, the junction kept 7 bases outside the gene matches. The CDR3 has 13 amino acids. CDR3 in amino acids: CSVGLAGGVELFF. In nucleotides, the CDR3 is TGCAGCGTAGGTCTAGCGGGGGGAGTGGAGCTGTTTTTT.

The chain carries TRBV7-2 and TRBJ2-7, with a weak D call TRBD1 (5 bases). The germline gives CDR1 SGHTA, CDR2 FQGNSA. There are 14 residues in the CDR3. With 1 base removed from V and 2 bases from J, the gap between germline ends came to 9 bases. The CDR3 nucleotides read TGTGCCAGCAGCTTAGACGGCAGGGCCTACGAGCAGTACTTC. Its protein product is CASSLDGRAYEQYF.

This clonotype showed up just once. The chain carries TRBV18 and TRBJ2-7; 9 bases are a match to TRBD1. Germline loops: CDR1 KGHSH, CDR2 LQKENI. CDR3 length equals 15 residues. V lost 3 bases to trimming and J lost 5 bases; unmatched junction nucleotides: 8. The CDR3: CASSPAGQGAHEQYF. The CDR3 DNA reads TGTGCCAGCTCACCCGCGGGACAGGGTGCCCACGAGCAGTACTTC.

This sequence joins TRBV5-4 and TRBJ2-5, with TRBD2 matching over 8 bases. The length of the CDR3 is 14 residues. The ends lost 4 bases at V and 5 bases at J; junction bases unmatched: 7. Germline V gene lookup returns CDR1 SGHNT and CDR2 YYREEE (reference sequence). CDR3 bases: TGTGCCAGCAGCCGGGAGGGCTTTGGGGAGACCCAGTACTTC. Protein product: CASSREGFGETQYF.